These T cell receptor beta chains were read from a single sample in a study of blood T cell repertoires in COVID-19. Measured with immunoSEQ multiplex PCR; TCRdb has only the in-frame clones, and not every one. This sample has around 460,000 clones, with 70% to 90% found just once. Sequenced input: peripheral blood. The receptors shown here come from a man between 18 and 35 years old with COVID-19, enrolled during active disease. Each CDR3 is given with its conserved first and last residue. D genes are given only for firm matches. Rows may omit the clone size; those that give it use once, few, many or a size class.

abundance: -
v_gene: TRBV2
j_gene: TRBJ2-3
d_gene: TRBD2
CDR3aa: CASSGVSGRARATQYF
CDR3nt: TGTGCCAGCAGTGGGGTTAGCGGGAGGGCAAGGGCTACGCAGTATTTT

abundance: -
v_gene: TRBV30
j_gene: TRBJ2-1
d_gene: -
CDR3aa: CAWSVGRSGVGNEQFF
CDR3nt: TGTGCCTGGAGTGTTGGGAGGTCCGGAGTCGGCAATGAGCAGTTCTTC

abundance: -
v_gene: TRBV5-1
j_gene: TRBJ2-7
d_gene: -
CDR3aa: CASSHMSGTYEQYF
CDR3nt: TGCGCCAGCAGCCACATGTCGGGGACCTACGAGCAGTACTTC

abundance: -
v_gene: TRBV27
j_gene: TRBJ2-5
d_gene: TRBD2
CDR3aa: CASRLAGAGEETQYF
CDR3nt: TGTGCCAGCAGACTAGCGGGAGCCGGAGAGGAGACCCAGTACTTC

abundance: -
v_gene: TRBV6-5
j_gene: TRBJ2-7
d_gene: TRBD2
CDR3aa: CASSLQREGSHEQYF
CDR3nt: TGTGCCAGCAGTCTACAGCGGGAGGGCTCTCACGAGCAGTACTTC

abundance: -
v_gene: TRBV11-2
j_gene: TRBJ2-2
d_gene: -
CDR3aa: CASSTRPGRNTGELFF
CDR3nt: TGTGCCAGCAGCACCCGCCCCGGGAGGAACACCGGGGAGCTGTTTTTT

abundance: -
v_gene: TRBV5-4
j_gene: TRBJ2-3
d_gene: TRBD1
CDR3aa: CASSRGTDASTDTQYF
CDR3nt: TGTGCCAGCAGCAGAGGGACAGACGCTAGCACAGATACGCAGTATTTT

abundance: -
v_gene: TRBV19
j_gene: TRBJ2-3
d_gene: TRBD2
CDR3aa: CASSTTSGATDTQYF
CDR3nt: TGTGCCAGTAGCACCACCAGCGGGGCCACAGATACGCAGTATTTT

abundance: -
v_gene: TRBV5-1
j_gene: TRBJ2-5
d_gene: TRBD2
CDR3aa: CASSLRSGGETQYF
CDR3nt: TGCGCCAGCAGCTTGCGGAGCGGGGGGGAGACCCAGTACTTC

abundance: -
v_gene: TRBV7-9
j_gene: TRBJ2-7
d_gene: TRBD2
CDR3aa: CASSLGWLAGVHEQYF
CDR3nt: TGTGCCAGCAGCTTAGGTTGGCTAGCGGGGGTACACGAGCAGTACTTC

abundance: -
v_gene: TRBV25-1
j_gene: TRBJ1-1
d_gene: TRBD1
CDR3aa: CASSEFDRVNTEAFF
CDR3nt: TGTGCCAGCAGTGAATTCGACAGGGTGAACACTGAAGCTTTCTTT

abundance: once
v_gene: TRBV6-5
j_gene: TRBJ2-5
d_gene: -
CDR3aa: CASSQRVREETQYF
CDR3nt: TGTGCCAGCAGTCAGAGGGTGAGGGAAGAGACCCAGTACTTC

abundance: -
v_gene: TRBV7-2
j_gene: TRBJ2-5
d_gene: TRBD2
CDR3aa: CASSLAGTIQETQYF
CDR3nt: TGTGCCAGCAGCTTAGCTGGGACTATCCAAGAGACCCAGTACTTC

abundance: -
v_gene: TRBV19
j_gene: TRBJ1-6
d_gene: -
CDR3aa: CASSAANNSPLHF
CDR3nt: TGTGCCAGTAGTGCTGCTAATAATTCACCCCTCCACTTT

abundance: -
v_gene: TRBV30
j_gene: TRBJ2-7
d_gene: TRBD1
CDR3aa: CAWTPGGTSYEQYF
CDR3nt: TGTGCCTGGACCCCAGGGGGTACCTCCTACGAGCAGTACTTC

abundance: -
v_gene: TRBV6-2/TRBV6-3
j_gene: TRBJ2-7
d_gene: TRBD2
CDR3aa: CASSLVGGGISYEQYF
CDR3nt: TGTGCCAGCAGCCTGGTCGGCGGGGGGATCTCCTACGAGCAGTACTTC

abundance: -
v_gene: TRBV12-2
j_gene: TRBJ1-2
d_gene: -
CDR3aa: CASRFSPDRVGNYGYTF
CDR3nt: TGTGCAAGTCGCTTTAGCCCTGACAGGGTAGGGAACTATGGCTACACCTTC

abundance: -
v_gene: TRBV2
j_gene: TRBJ2-7
d_gene: -
CDR3aa: CASTGHTGSFTEQYF
CDR3nt: TGTGCCAGCACGGGTCATACCGGGAGTTTTACCGAGCAGTACTTC

abundance: -
v_gene: TRBV6-5
j_gene: TRBJ2-2
d_gene: TRBD1
CDR3aa: CASSYRQGDTGELFF
CDR3nt: TGTGCCAGCAGTTACCGCCAGGGGGACACCGGGGAGCTGTTTTTT

abundance: -
v_gene: TRBV4-1
j_gene: TRBJ2-5
d_gene: TRBD2
CDR3aa: CASSQDGTSGQETQYF
CDR3nt: TGCGCCAGCAGCCAAGACGGGACTAGCGGGCAAGAGACCCAGTACTTC

abundance: -
v_gene: TRBV6-5
j_gene: TRBJ1-4
d_gene: -
CDR3aa: CASSYRRGFGEKLFF
CDR3nt: TGTGCCAGCAGTTACAGACGGGGATTTGGGGAAAAACTGTTTTTT

abundance: -
v_gene: TRBV5-1
j_gene: TRBJ1-6
d_gene: TRBD1
CDR3aa: CASSLTGQGGGSPLHF
CDR3nt: TGCGCCAGCAGCTTAACCGGACAGGGTGGGGGTTCACCCCTCCACTTT

abundance: -
v_gene: TRBV27
j_gene: TRBJ2-1
d_gene: -
CDR3aa: CASSLTHEQFF
CDR3nt: TGTGCCAGCAGTTTAACTCATGAGCAGTTCTTC

abundance: -
v_gene: TRBV19
j_gene: TRBJ1-5
d_gene: -
CDR3aa: CASSIVSIRVSPNQPQHF
CDR3nt: TGTGCCAGTAGTATAGTATCTATCAGGGTATCACCCAATCAGCCCCAGCATTTT

abundance: once
v_gene: TRBV4-2
j_gene: TRBJ1-2
d_gene: -
CDR3aa: CASSLGQLEDGYTF
CDR3nt: TGTGCCAGCAGCCTGGGACAACTGGAGGATGGCTACACCTTC

abundance: -
v_gene: TRBV7-2
j_gene: TRBJ1-2
d_gene: TRBD1
CDR3aa: CASSPLAGGLVGYTF
CDR3nt: TGTGCCAGCAGCCCCCTAGCAGGGGGGTTAGTTGGCTACACCTTC

abundance: few
v_gene: TRBV11-3
j_gene: TRBJ2-1
d_gene: TRBD1
CDR3aa: CASSFKSGTANLHNEQFF
CDR3nt: TGTGCCAGCAGCTTCAAATCCGGGACAGCGAATTTGCACAATGAGCAGTTCTTC

abundance: -
v_gene: TRBV7-9
j_gene: TRBJ1-2
d_gene: -
CDR3aa: CASSREVNYGYTF
CDR3nt: TGTGCCAGCAGCCGAGAAGTTAACTATGGCTACACCTTC

abundance: -
v_gene: TRBV9
j_gene: TRBJ2-3
d_gene: TRBD2
CDR3aa: CASSGRGPGTSETDTQYF
CDR3nt: TGTGCCAGCAGCGGCCGTGGACCCGGGACTAGCGAAACAGATACGCAGTATTTT

abundance: -
v_gene: TRBV5-5
j_gene: TRBJ2-5
d_gene: -
CDR3aa: CASRSAYQETQYF
CDR3nt: TGTGCCAGCAGATCCGCGTACCAAGAGACCCAGTACTTC

abundance: few
v_gene: TRBV21-1
j_gene: TRBJ2-7
d_gene: -
CDR3aa: CASSMRTAYYEQYF
CDR3nt: TGTGCCAGCAGCATGAGGACAGCCTACTACGAGCAGTACTTC

abundance: -
v_gene: TRBV6-5
j_gene: TRBJ1-1
d_gene: -
CDR3aa: CASSKAGPRAEAFF
CDR3nt: TGTGCCAGCAGTAAGGCGGGCCCGAGGGCTGAAGCTTTCTTT

abundance: -
v_gene: TRBV6-5
j_gene: TRBJ2-1
d_gene: -
CDR3aa: CASSYMGGGSEQFF
CDR3nt: TGTGCCAGCAGTTACATGGGGGGTGGCAGTGAGCAGTTCTTC

abundance: -
v_gene: TRBV7-8
j_gene: TRBJ2-7
d_gene: -
CDR3aa: CASIDNSPYEQYF
CDR3nt: TGTGCCAGCATCGATAACAGCCCCTACGAGCAGTACTTC

abundance: -
v_gene: TRBV7-2
j_gene: TRBJ2-5
d_gene: TRBD2
CDR3aa: CASSRGGSETQYF
CDR3nt: TGTGCCAGCAGCCGGGGGGGTTCCGAGACCCAGTACTTC

abundance: -
v_gene: TRBV6-5
j_gene: TRBJ2-7
d_gene: TRBD1
CDR3aa: CASRTGRMNEQYF
CDR3nt: TGTGCCAGCCGGACAGGTCGGATGAACGAGCAGTACTTC

abundance: once
v_gene: TRBV11-2
j_gene: TRBJ1-5
d_gene: TRBD1
CDR3aa: CASSRTGVGQPQHF
CDR3nt: TGTGCCAGCAGCCGAACAGGGGTAGGGCAGCCCCAGCATTTT

abundance: -
v_gene: TRBV9
j_gene: TRBJ2-1
d_gene: -
CDR3aa: CASSVAATPNRNEQFF
CDR3nt: TGTGCCAGCAGCGTAGCAGCGACCCCTAATCGCAATGAGCAGTTCTTC

abundance: few
v_gene: TRBV2
j_gene: TRBJ2-7
d_gene: -
CDR3aa: CASSERGFQDEQYF
CDR3nt: TGTGCCAGCAGTGAAAGGGGCTTCCAAGACGAGCAGTACTTC

abundance: -
v_gene: TRBV19
j_gene: TRBJ1-4
d_gene: -
CDR3aa: CASGTMTGPHQLFF
CDR3nt: TGTGCCAGTGGAACCATGACAGGACCACACCAACTGTTTTTT

abundance: -
v_gene: TRBV5-6
j_gene: TRBJ2-7
d_gene: TRBD1
CDR3aa: CASSLVDRTYEQYF
CDR3nt: TGTGCCAGCAGCTTGGTGGACAGGACCTACGAGCAGTACTTC

abundance: -
v_gene: TRBV27
j_gene: TRBJ1-1
d_gene: -
CDR3aa: CASSFGGRIMNTEAFF
CDR3nt: TGTGCCAGCAGTTTCGGGGGGAGAATCATGAACACTGAAGCTTTCTTT

abundance: -
v_gene: TRBV9
j_gene: TRBJ1-4
d_gene: -
CDR3aa: CASSVGEGVEKLFF
CDR3nt: TGTGCCAGCAGCGTTGGAGAGGGGGTTGAAAAACTGTTTTTT

abundance: -
v_gene: TRBV7-2
j_gene: TRBJ2-3
d_gene: TRBD1
CDR3aa: CASSPDRISDTQYF
CDR3nt: TGTGCCAGCAGCCCGGACAGGATTTCAGATACGCAGTATTTT

abundance: -
v_gene: TRBV2
j_gene: TRBJ1-5
d_gene: -
CDR3aa: CASSIGQSNQPQHF
CDR3nt: TGTGCCAGCAGCATTGGACAGTCCAATCAGCCCCAGCATTTT

abundance: few
v_gene: TRBV29-1
j_gene: TRBJ1-2
d_gene: -
CDR3aa: CSVEEPRGAYGYTF
CDR3nt: TGCAGCGTTGAAGAGCCCAGGGGTGCCTATGGCTACACCTTC

abundance: -
v_gene: TRBV7-2
j_gene: TRBJ1-4
d_gene: -
CDR3aa: CASSRHSTNEKLFF
CDR3nt: TGTGCCAGCAGCCGCCACAGTACTAATGAAAAACTGTTTTTT

abundance: -
v_gene: TRBV5-6
j_gene: TRBJ2-7
d_gene: TRBD1
CDR3aa: CASSPDRVHEQYF
CDR3nt: TGTGCCAGCAGTCCCGACAGGGTCCACGAGCAGTACTTC

abundance: -
v_gene: TRBV7-8
j_gene: TRBJ2-7
d_gene: -
CDR3aa: CASSFFVGSYEQYF
CDR3nt: TGTGCCAGCAGCTTTTTCGTCGGGTCCTACGAGCAGTACTTC

abundance: -
v_gene: TRBV2
j_gene: TRBJ2-5
d_gene: -
CDR3aa: CASTGQFKETQYF
CDR3nt: TGTGCCAGCACTGGACAGTTTAAAGAGACCCAGTACTTC

abundance: -
v_gene: TRBV28
j_gene: TRBJ1-2
d_gene: -
CDR3aa: CASSPRDGYTF
CDR3nt: TGTGCCAGCAGCCCGCGGGATGGCTACACCTTC

abundance: few
v_gene: TRBV19
j_gene: TRBJ1-4
d_gene: TRBD1
CDR3aa: CASSPGTATNEKLFF
CDR3nt: TGTGCCAGTAGTCCCGGGACAGCAACTAATGAAAAACTGTTTTTT

abundance: -
v_gene: TRBV7-8
j_gene: TRBJ2-2
d_gene: TRBD1
CDR3aa: CASSQIPTGSNTGELFF
CDR3nt: TGTGCCAGCAGCCAAATACCGACAGGGTCTAACACCGGGGAGCTGTTTTTT

abundance: -
v_gene: TRBV24-1
j_gene: TRBJ2-2
d_gene: -
CDR3aa: CATSDPRGRTGELFF
CDR3nt: TGTGCCACCAGTGACCCCAGGGGTAGAACCGGGGAGCTGTTTTTT

abundance: -
v_gene: TRBV2
j_gene: TRBJ2-1
d_gene: TRBD1
CDR3aa: CASCSGTGDNEQFF
CDR3nt: TGTGCCAGCTGCTCGGGGACAGGGGACAATGAGCAGTTCTTC

abundance: -
v_gene: TRBV28
j_gene: TRBJ2-5
d_gene: -
CDR3aa: CASSYTGSGARGTQYF
CDR3nt: TGTGCCAGCAGTTACACGGGCTCAGGGGCGAGGGGGACCCAGTACTTC

abundance: -
v_gene: TRBV4-1
j_gene: TRBJ1-5
d_gene: -
CDR3aa: CASSPGPERPRQPQHF
CDR3nt: TGCGCCAGCAGCCCTGGACCAGAGCGGCCTAGGCAGCCCCAGCATTTT

abundance: -
v_gene: TRBV24-1
j_gene: TRBJ1-5
d_gene: -
CDR3aa: CATSEPYLWYSNQPQHF
CDR3nt: TGTGCCACCAGTGAACCCTATCTTTGGTATAGCAATCAGCCCCAGCATTTT